Listed below are T cell receptor beta chains from one sample, sequenced in a study of blood T cell repertoires in COVID-19. Assay used: immunoSEQ multiplex PCR; TCRdb lists only in-frame clones, some missing. The top ten hold approximately 2.5% of the sample, which has tens of thousands of clones, around 90% seen once. Sample: peripheral blood. The receptor source for this set is a human donor in a cohort sampled during active COVID-19. Both conserved end residues are part of each CDR3. The order of the fields is clone size, V gene, D gene, J gene, CDR3 DNA, CDR3 protein. D genes are given only for firm matches. Expanded clones get a size class; other rows say once, few or many, or leave the size out.

few,TRBV11-2,-,TRBJ2-4,TGTGCCAGCAGCCTATCTGGGGCGTTAGCCAAAAACATTCAGTACTTC,CASSLSGALAKNIQYF
-,TRBV5-1,TRBD2,TRBJ2-1,TGCGCCAGCAGCTTGGATCCAGCGGGGGTCAATGAGCAGTTCTTC,CASSLDPAGVNEQFF
-,TRBV19,TRBD2,TRBJ2-1,TGTGCCAGTAGTATTGTAGCGGGACGATACAATGAGCAGTTCTTC,CASSIVAGRYNEQFF
-,TRBV7-2,TRBD2,TRBJ2-1,TGTGCCAGCAGCCTCGGGACTACCCGATTGCAGTTCTTC,CASSLGTTRLQFF
-,TRBV3-1/TRBV3-2,-,TRBJ2-2,TGTGCCAGCAGCCCATCACAGGGAACGGAGCTGTTTTTT,CASSPSQGTELFF
-,TRBV28,-,TRBJ2-7,TGTGCCAGCAGCCGTTTCGAGAGGGAGCAGTACTTC,CASSRFEREQYF
few,TRBV19,-,TRBJ1-5,TGTGCCACCCAGGACAGAAGCAATCAGCCCCAGCATTTT,CATQDRSNQPQHF
-,TRBV5-4,-,TRBJ2-2,TGTGCCAGCAGCTTGGGTACGCGGTCGGGCACCGGGGAGCTGTTTTTT,CASSLGTRSGTGELFF
-,TRBV5-4,TRBD2,TRBJ2-7,TGTGCCAGCAGCTTGTACAGCGGGGGGGCCGGGGAGCAGTACTTC,CASSLYSGGAGEQYF
-,TRBV7-8,TRBD1,TRBJ1-1,TGTGCCAGCAGCCCAAGGGACAGCGACACTGAAGCTTTCTTT,CASSPRDSDTEAFF
-,TRBV7-2,-,TRBJ2-3,TGTGCCAGCAGCCTGGACTTCGGGGATACGCAGTATTTT,CASSLDFGDTQYF
-,TRBV4-1,TRBD2,TRBJ2-2,TGCGCCAGCAGCCAAGATCAGCTAGCGGTAAACACCGGGGAGCTGTTTTTT,CASSQDQLAVNTGELFF
-,TRBV6-2/TRBV6-3,TRBD2,TRBJ2-2,TGTGCCAGCAGCCAAACCTGGTGGGCGGGGGTGAACACCGGGGAGCTGTTTTTT,CASSQTWWAGVNTGELFF
-,TRBV9,TRBD1,TRBJ2-7,TGTGCCAGCAGCCAGTGGGAGGACAGGGGATCCGAGCAGTACTTC,CASSQWEDRGSEQYF
-,TRBV7-8,-,TRBJ1-2,TGTGCCAGCAGCTTAGTGGGGCAGGACTATGGCTACACCTTC,CASSLVGQDYGYTF
-,TRBV6-1,-,TRBJ2-3,TGTGCCAGCAGTGAATGGCGGAGGGGTCGCACAGATACGCAGTATTTT,CASSEWRRGRTDTQYF
once,TRBV5-5,-,TRBJ2-7,TGTGCCAGCACCTTCCTCCCCCGGGGGTCCTACGAGCAGTACTTC,CASTFLPRGSYEQYF
-,TRBV5-1,-,TRBJ2-7,TGCGCCAGCAGCTTTGGCAGTTCCTCCTACGAGCAGTACTTC,CASSFGSSSYEQYF
-,TRBV7-9,-,TRBJ1-1,TGTGCCAGCAGCTTAGGGGGCGGGAGTGAAGCTTTCTTT,CASSLGGGSEAFF
once,TRBV9,TRBD1,TRBJ2-1,TGTGCCAGCAGCAGGGACAGGGGGGGCGATGAGCAGTTCTTC,CASSRDRGGDEQFF
-,TRBV2,TRBD1,TRBJ1-4,TGTGCCAGCAGAAAGCAGACAGGGAATAATGAAAAACTGTTTTTT,CASRKQTGNNEKLFF
-,TRBV5-1,-,TRBJ2-3,TGCGCCAGCAGCTTGGGGCTAACGGGGGTTACAGATACGCAGTATTTT,CASSLGLTGVTDTQYF
-,TRBV11-2,-,TRBJ1-6,TGTGCCAGCAGCTTAGCCGGACAGCAGAAGTCTTCACCCCTCCACTTT,CASSLAGQQKSSPLHF
-,TRBV4-3,TRBD1,TRBJ2-1,TGCGCCAGCAGCCAAACTGAGACAGGGGCTTTCTACAATGAGCAGTTCTTC,CASSQTETGAFYNEQFF
-,TRBV7-7,TRBD2,TRBJ2-2,TGTGCCAGCAGCTTAGTGGCTAGCGGGAGGGCCCACACCGGGGAGCTGTTTTTT,CASSLVASGRAHTGELFF
-,TRBV6-5,-,TRBJ1-1,TGTGCCAGCAGCCGAGGGGGACACACTGAAGCTTTCTTT,CASSRGGHTEAFF
once,TRBV2,-,TRBJ1-1,TGTGCCAGCGAGGAGGCTCGGACTGAAGCTTTCTTT,CASEEARTEAFF
-,TRBV6-1,TRBD2,TRBJ2-4,TGTGCCAGCAGTGAAGTCTTTCCTAGCGGGGGCTCCAAAAACATTCAGTACTTC,CASSEVFPSGGSKNIQYF
-,TRBV28,TRBD1,TRBJ1-1,TGTGCCAGCGGAACAGGGGCCGTGACTGAAGCTTTCTTT,CASGTGAVTEAFF
-,TRBV2,-,TRBJ1-5,TGTGCCAGCAGTGAAAGCGGGCCCCAGCATTTT,CASSESGPQHF
-,TRBV5-1,TRBD2,TRBJ2-1,TGCGCCAGCAGCTTGGATAGCGGGGGCTACTACAATGAGCAGTTCTTC,CASSLDSGGYYNEQFF
-,TRBV5-6,TRBD1,TRBJ1-1,TGTGCCAGCAGCCCCCGGACAGGGAACACTGAAGCTTTCTTT,CASSPRTGNTEAFF
once,TRBV19,-,TRBJ2-7,TGTGCCAGCCAGGACAGCAACCGGGACCAGTACGAGCAGTACTTC,CASQDSNRDQYEQYF
-,TRBV9,-,TRBJ1-1,TGTGCCAGCAGCGCAGGCGTCAGCAACACTGAAGCTTTCTTT,CASSAGVSNTEAFF
once,TRBV6-5,-,TRBJ1-2,TGTGCCAGCAACCCCAATGGGGCGGCCTCCTATGGCTACACCTTC,CASNPNGAASYGYTF
-,TRBV19,TRBD1,TRBJ2-3,TGTGCCAGCTTAGACAGGGGGCTGACAGATACGCAGTATTTT,CASLDRGLTDTQYF
-,TRBV7-2,-,TRBJ2-3,TGTGCCAGCAACCGGGGGGCCACAGATACGCAGTATTTT,CASNRGATDTQYF
-,TRBV5-6,-,TRBJ1-1,TGTGCCAGCAGGGGGGGGGCGTACACGTCCGTAACGGAAGCTTTCTTT,CASRGGAYTSVTEAFF
few,TRBV9,-,TRBJ2-2,TGTGCCAGCAGCGGACAGATAGACACCGGGGAGCTGTTTTTT,CASSGQIDTGELFF
-,TRBV9,-,TRBJ2-3,TGTGCCAGCAGCGGGCGCGGGTTCACAGATACGCAGTATTTT,CASSGRGFTDTQYF
-,TRBV27,-,TRBJ2-5,TGTGCCAGCACCCCGGGGGATTTGGATTCAGAGACCCAGTACTTC,CASTPGDLDSETQYF
once,TRBV30,-,TRBJ1-2,TGTGCCTGGAGTGCAGGGATCTATGGCTACACCTTC,CAWSAGIYGYTF
-,TRBV2,TRBD2,TRBJ2-3,TGTGCCAGCAACCAGCGGGGGGGAGATACGCAGTATTTT,CASNQRGGDTQYF
once,TRBV5-1,TRBD1,TRBJ1-1,TGCGCCAGCAGCTCACAGGGGGTCGGGACTGAAGCTTTCTTT,CASSSQGVGTEAFF
-,TRBV9,TRBD2,TRBJ2-7,TGTGCCAGCAGCGTAGGGGGAGGGTCTGTGCAGTACTTC,CASSVGGGSVQYF
-,TRBV21-1,-,TRBJ1-2,TGTGCCAGCAGCAAAGCCGAAGGGACAGGGAGGGACTATGGCTACACCTTC,CASSKAEGTGRDYGYTF